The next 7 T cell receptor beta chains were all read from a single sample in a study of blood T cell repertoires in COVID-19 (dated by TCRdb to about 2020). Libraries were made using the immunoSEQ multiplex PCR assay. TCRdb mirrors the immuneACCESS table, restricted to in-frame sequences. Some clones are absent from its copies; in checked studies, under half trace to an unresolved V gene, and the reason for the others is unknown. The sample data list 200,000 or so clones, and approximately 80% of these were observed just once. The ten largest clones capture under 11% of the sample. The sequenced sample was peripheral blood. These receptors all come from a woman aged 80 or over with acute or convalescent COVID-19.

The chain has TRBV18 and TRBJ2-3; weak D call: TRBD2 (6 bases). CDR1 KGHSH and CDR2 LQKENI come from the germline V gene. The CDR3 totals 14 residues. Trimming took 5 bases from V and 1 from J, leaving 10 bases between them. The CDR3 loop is CASSITGGTDTQYF. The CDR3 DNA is TGTGCCAGCTCAATTACGGGAGGCACAGATACGCAGTATTTT.

The CDR3 reads CASSQPQGDYYEQYF. For the CDR3, the DNA is TGTGCCAGCAGCCAACCACAGGGTGACTACTACGAGCAGTACTTC. The chain has TRBV3-1 (or the pseudogene TRBV3-2) and TRBJ2-7; a weak D match, TRBD1 (6 bases). V was pared by 2 bases and J by 3 bases, with 14 bases between. The CDR3 consists of 15 residues. Germline CDR1 LGHDT, CDR2 YNNKEL (reference sequence).

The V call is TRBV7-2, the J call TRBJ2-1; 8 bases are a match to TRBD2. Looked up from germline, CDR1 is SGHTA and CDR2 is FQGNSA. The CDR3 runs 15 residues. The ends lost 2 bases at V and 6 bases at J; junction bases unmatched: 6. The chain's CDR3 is CASSLSGSYVNEQFF. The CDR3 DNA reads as TGTGCCAGCAGCTTAAGCGGGAGTTACGTCAATGAGCAGTTCTTC.

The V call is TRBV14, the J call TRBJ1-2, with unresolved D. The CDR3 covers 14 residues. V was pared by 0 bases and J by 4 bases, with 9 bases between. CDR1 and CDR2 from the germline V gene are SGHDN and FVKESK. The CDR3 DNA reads TGTGCCAGCAGCCAAGAGGAGGGTTTCTATGGCTACACCTTC. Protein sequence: CASSQEEGFYGYTF.

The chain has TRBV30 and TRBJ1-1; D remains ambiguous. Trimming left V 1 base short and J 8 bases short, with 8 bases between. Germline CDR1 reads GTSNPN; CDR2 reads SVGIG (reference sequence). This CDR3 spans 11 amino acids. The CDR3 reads CAWSGAGEAFF. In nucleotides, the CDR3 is TGTGCCTGGAGTGGGGCAGGAGAAGCTTTCTTT.

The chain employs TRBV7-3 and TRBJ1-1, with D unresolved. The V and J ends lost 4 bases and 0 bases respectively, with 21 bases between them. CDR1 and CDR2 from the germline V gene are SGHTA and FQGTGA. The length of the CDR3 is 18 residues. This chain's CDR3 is CASSSILITAGMNTEAFF. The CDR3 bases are TGTGCCAGCAGCTCGATACTTATCACGGCAGGAATGAACACTGAAGCTTTCTTT.

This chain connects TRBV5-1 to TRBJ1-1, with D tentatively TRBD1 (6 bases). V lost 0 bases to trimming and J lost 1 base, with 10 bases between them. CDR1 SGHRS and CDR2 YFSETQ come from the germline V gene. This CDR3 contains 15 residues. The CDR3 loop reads CASSLGGHENTEAFF. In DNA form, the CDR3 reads TGCGCCAGCAGCTTGGGGGGACATGAGAACACTGAAGCTTTCTTT.